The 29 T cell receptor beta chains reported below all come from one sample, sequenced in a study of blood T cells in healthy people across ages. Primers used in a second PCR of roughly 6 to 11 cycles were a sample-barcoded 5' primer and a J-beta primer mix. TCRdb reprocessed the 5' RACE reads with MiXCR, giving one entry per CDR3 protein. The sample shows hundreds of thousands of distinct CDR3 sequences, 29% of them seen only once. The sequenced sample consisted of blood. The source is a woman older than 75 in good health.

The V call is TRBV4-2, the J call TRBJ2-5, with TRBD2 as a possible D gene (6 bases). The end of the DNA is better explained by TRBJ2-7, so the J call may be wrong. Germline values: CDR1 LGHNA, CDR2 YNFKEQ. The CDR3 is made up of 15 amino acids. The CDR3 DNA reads TGTGCCAGCAGCCAACCAACGGAGGGTAGGTACGAGCAGTACTTC. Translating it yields CASSQPTEGRYEQYF.

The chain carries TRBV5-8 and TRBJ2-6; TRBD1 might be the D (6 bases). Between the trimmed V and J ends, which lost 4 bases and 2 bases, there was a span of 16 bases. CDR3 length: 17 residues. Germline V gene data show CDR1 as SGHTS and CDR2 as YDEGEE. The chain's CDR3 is CASSLRGGDPGANVLTF. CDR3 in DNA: TGTGCCAGCAGCCTCAGGGGTGGGGACCCTGGGGCCAACGTCCTGACTTTC.

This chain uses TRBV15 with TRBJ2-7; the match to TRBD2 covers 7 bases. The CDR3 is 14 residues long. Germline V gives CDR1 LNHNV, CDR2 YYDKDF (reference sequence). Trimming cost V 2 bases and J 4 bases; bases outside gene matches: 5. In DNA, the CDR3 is TGTGCCACCAGCAGATCCCGGGGGGAATACGAGCAGTACTTC. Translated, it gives CATSRSRGEYEQYF. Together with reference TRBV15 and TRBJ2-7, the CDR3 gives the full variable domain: DAMVIQNPRYQVTQFGKPVTLSCSQTLNHNVMYWYQQKSSQAPKLLFHYYDKDFNNEADTPDNFQSRRPNTSFCFLDIRSPGLGDTAMYLCATSRSRGEYEQYFGPGTRLTVT.

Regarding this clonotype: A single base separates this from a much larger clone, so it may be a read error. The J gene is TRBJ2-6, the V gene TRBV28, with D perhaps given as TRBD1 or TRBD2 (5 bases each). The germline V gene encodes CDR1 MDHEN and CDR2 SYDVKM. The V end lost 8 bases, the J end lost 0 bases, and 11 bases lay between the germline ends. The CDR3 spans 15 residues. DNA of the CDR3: TGTGCCAGCCCGGGGCTTTACTCTGGGGCCAACGTCCTGACTTTC. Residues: CASPGLYSGANVLTF.

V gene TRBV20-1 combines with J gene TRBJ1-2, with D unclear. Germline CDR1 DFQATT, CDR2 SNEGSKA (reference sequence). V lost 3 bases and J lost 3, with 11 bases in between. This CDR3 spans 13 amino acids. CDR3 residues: CSASQSNYYGYTF. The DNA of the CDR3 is TGCAGTGCTAGTCAGAGTAACTACTATGGCTACACCTTC.

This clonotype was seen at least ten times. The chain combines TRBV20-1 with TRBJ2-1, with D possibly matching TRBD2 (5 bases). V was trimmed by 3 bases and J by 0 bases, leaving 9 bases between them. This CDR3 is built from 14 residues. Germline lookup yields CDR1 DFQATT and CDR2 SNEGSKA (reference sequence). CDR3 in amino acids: CSARSGASYNEQFF. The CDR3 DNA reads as TGCAGTGCTAGGAGCGGTGCCTCCTACAATGAGCAGTTCTTC.

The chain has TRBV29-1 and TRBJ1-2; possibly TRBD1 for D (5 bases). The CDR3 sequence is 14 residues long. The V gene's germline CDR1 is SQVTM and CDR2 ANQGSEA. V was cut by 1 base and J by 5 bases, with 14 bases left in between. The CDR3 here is CSVEGGRREYGYTF. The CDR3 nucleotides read TGCAGCGTTGAAGGGGGCAGGCGGGAATATGGCTACACCTTC.

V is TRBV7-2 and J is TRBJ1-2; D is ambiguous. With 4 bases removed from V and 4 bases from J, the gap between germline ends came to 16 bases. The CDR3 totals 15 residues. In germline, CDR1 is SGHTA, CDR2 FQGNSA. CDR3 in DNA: TGTGCCAGCAGCTCGATCGGGATCCGACTCTATGGCTACACCTTC. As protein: CASSSIGIRLYGYTF.

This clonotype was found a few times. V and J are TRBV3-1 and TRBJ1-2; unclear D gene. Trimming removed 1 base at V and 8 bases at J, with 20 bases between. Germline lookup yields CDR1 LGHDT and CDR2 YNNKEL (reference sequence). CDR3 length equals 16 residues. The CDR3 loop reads CASSQVGTRMVYGYTF. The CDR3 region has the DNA TGTGCCAGCAGCCAAGTTGGCACACGGATGGTCTACGGCTACACCTTC.

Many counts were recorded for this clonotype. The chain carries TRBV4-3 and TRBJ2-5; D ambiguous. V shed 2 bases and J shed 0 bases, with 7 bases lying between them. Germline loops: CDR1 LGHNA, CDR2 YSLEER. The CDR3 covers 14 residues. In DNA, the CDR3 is TGCGCCAGCAGCCAAATCAGGTACCAAGAGACCCAGTACTTC. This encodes CASSQIRYQETQYF.

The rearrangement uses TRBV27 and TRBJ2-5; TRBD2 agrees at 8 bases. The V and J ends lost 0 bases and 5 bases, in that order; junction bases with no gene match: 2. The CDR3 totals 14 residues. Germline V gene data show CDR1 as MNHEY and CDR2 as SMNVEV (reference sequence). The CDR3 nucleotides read TGTGCCAGCAGTTTATCGCCGGGGGGGGAGACCCAGTACTTC. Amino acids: CASSLSPGGETQYF.

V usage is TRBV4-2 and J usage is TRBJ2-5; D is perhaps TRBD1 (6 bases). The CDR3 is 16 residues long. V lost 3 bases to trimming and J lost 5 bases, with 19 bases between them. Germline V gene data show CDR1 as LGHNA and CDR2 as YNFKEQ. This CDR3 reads CASSQLNTGIEETQYF. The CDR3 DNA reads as TGTGCCAGCAGCCAGTTAAATACAGGGATCGAGGAGACCCAGTACTTC.

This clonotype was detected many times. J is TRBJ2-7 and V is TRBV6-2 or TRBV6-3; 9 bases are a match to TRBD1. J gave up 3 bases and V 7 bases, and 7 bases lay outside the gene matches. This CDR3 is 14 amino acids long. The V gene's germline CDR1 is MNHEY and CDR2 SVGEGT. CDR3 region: CASTPQGANYEQYF. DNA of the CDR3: TGTGCCAGCACGCCACAGGGGGCTAACTACGAGCAGTACTTC.

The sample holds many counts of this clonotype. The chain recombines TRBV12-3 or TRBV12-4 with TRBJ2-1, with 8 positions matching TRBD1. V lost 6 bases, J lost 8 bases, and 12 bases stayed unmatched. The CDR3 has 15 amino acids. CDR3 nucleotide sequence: TGTGCCAGCAGCCCAACCGGGACAGGCTGGGATGAGCAGTTCTTC. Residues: CASSPTGTGWDEQFF.

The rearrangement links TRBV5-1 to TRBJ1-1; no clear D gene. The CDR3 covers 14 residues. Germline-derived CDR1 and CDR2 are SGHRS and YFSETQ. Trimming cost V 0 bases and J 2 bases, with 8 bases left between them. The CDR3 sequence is CASSLVGTNTEAFF. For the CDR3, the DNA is TGCGCCAGCAGCTTGGTTGGTACTAACACTGAAGCTTTCTTT.

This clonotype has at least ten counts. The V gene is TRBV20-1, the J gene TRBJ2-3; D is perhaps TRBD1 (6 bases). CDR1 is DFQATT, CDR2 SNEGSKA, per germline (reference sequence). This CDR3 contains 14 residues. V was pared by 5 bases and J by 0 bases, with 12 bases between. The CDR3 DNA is TGCAGTGCTCCAGGGGCGGCTAGCACAGATACGCAGTATTTT. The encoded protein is CSAPGAASTDTQYF.

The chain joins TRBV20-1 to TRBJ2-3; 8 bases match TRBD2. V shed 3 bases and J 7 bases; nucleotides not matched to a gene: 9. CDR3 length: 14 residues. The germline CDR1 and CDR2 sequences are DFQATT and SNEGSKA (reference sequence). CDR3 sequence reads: CSARGLVGGYTQYF. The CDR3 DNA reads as TGCAGTGCTAGGGGACTAGTGGGGGGCTATACGCAGTATTTT.

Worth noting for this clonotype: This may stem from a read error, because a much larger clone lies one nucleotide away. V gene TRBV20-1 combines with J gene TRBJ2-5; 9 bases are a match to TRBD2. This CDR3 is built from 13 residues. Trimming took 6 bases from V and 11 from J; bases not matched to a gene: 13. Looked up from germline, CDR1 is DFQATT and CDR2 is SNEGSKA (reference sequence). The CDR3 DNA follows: TGCAGTGCGCAGCGGGGGGACTCCTACGGGCAGTACTTC. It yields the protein CSAQRGDSYGQYF.

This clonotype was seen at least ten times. The CDR3 protein is CASSVERGSGYTF. The CDR3 DNA sequence: TGTGCCAGCAGCGTAGAAAGGGGCAGTGGCTACACCTTC. The V gene is TRBV9, the J gene TRBJ1-2; D may be TRBD1 (5 bases). V was cut by 0 bases and J by 7 bases, with 10 bases left in between. The CDR3 spans 13 residues. CDR1 and CDR2 (germline): SGDLS, YYNGEE.

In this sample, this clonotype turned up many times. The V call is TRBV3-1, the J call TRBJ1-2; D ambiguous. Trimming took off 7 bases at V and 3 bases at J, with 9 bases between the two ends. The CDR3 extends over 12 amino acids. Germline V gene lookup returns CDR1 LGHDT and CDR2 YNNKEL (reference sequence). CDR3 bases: TGTGCCAGCAATGGAAGGGACTATGGCTACACCTTC. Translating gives CASNGRDYGYTF.

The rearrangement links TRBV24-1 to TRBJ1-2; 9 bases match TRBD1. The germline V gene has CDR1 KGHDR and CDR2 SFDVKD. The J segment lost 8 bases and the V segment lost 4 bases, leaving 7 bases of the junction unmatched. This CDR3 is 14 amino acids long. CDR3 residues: CATSEGGTGKGYTF. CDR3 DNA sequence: TGTGCCACCAGTGAGGGGGGGACAGGGAAAGGCTACACCTTC.

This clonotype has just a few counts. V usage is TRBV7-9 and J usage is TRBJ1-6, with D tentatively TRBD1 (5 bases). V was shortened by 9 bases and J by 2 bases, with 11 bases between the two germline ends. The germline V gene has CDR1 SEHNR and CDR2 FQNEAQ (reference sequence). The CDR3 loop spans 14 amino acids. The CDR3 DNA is TGTGCCAGTGGAGGGGCGGCCTATAATTCACCCCTCCACTTT. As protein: CASGGAAYNSPLHF.

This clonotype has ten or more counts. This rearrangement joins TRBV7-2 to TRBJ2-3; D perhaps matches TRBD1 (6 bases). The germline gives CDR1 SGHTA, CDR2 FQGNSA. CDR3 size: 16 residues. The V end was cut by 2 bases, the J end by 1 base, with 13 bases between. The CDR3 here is CASSLTRDKGTDTQYF. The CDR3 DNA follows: TGTGCCAGCAGCTTAACCAGGGACAAGGGCACAGATACGCAGTATTTT.

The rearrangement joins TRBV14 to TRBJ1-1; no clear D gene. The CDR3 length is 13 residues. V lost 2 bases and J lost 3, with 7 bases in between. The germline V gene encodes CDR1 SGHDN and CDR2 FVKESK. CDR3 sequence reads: CASSQWRYTEAFF. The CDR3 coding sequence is TGTGCCAGCAGCCAATGGCGGTACACTGAAGCTTTCTTT.

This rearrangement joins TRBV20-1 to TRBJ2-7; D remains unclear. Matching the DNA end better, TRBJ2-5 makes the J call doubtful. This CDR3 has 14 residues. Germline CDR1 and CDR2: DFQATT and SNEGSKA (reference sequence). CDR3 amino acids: CSARDSAGKGTQYF. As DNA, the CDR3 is TGCAGTGCTAGAGATTCGGCTGGTAAAGGGACCCAGTACTTC.

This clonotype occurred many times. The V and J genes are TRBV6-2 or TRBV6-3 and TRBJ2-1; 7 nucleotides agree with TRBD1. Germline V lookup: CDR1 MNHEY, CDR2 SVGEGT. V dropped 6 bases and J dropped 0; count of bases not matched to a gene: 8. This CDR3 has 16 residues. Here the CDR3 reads CASSPSRGSSYNEQFF. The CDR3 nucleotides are TGTGCCAGCAGCCCCTCCAGGGGGAGCTCCTACAATGAGCAGTTCTTC.

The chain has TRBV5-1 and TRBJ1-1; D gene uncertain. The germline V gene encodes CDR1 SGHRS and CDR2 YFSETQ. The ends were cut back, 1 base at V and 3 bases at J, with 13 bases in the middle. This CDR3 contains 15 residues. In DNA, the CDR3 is TGCGCCAGCAGCTTGAGCTCCGGCCCGGACACTGAAGCTTTCTTT. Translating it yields CASSLSSGPDTEAFF. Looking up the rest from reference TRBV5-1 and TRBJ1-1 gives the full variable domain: KAGVTQTPRYLIKTRGQQVTLSCSPISGHRSVSWYQQTPGQGLQFLFEYFSETQRNKGNFPGRFSGRQFSNSRSEMNVSTLELGDSALYLCASSLSSGPDTEAFFGQGTRLTVV.

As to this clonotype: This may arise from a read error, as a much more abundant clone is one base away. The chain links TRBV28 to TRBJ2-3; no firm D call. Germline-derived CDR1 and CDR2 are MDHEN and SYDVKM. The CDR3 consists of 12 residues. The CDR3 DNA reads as TGTGCCGGCAGTGTGAAACTAGATACGCAGTATTTT. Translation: CAGSVKLDTQYF.

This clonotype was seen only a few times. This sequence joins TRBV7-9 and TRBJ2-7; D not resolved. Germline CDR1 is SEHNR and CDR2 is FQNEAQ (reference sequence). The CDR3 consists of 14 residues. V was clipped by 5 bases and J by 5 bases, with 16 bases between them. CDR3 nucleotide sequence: TGTGCCAGCAGCGCGGACCTGACGTTCCACGAGCAGTACTTC. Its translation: CASSADLTFHEQYF.